This T cell receptor beta chain was profiled in a study of T cells after yellow fever vaccination. Turning to the study itself: Each low-cell-number fraction was prepared by means of SMART-Seq v4 Ultra Low Input. Study-wide findings and caveats: A large majority of primary-vaccination clones showed up again after the booster (about 96% CD4, 88% CD8).

This clonotype was seen many times. Its antigen is as yet unknown. The germline V and J ends were trimmed by 0 bases and 6 bases, with 6 bases remaining between them. In germline, CDR1 is SEHNR, CDR2 FQNEAQ (reference sequence). CDR3 length equals 12 residues. A process of 5'RACE template switching, which added a universal primer site and UMIs, was used to make TCR cDNA. MiXCR, applied by TCRdb to the 5' RACE reads, yields one record per CDR3 protein. The sample lists fewer than 150,000 distinct CDR3 sequences, around 6.7% occurring once. The receptor's source is a man aged 18 to 35 who received the YFV17D yellow fever vaccine. The chain carries TRBV7-9 and TRBJ2-7; possible D gene TRBD1, 6 bases. Sequencing used CD4+ T cells sorted from PBMCs, obtained roughly 46 days after the first yellow fever vaccination. For the CDR3, the DNA is TGTGCCAGCAGCTTAGCAGGGGGCGAGCAGTACGTC. It encodes CASSLAGGEQYV.